This T cell receptor (beta chain) derives from a study of blood T cell repertoires in COVID-19. TCRdb's table, derived via immunoSEQ multiplex PCR, lists solely in-frame clones and lacks some. The table shows around 160,000 clones, with roughly 74% occurring only once. Per the germline V gene, CDR1 is LGHDT and CDR2 is YNNKEL (reference sequence). The V and J ends lost 3 bases and 8 bases respectively, with 22 bases between them. CDR3 length: 16 residues. This rearrangement joins TRBV3-1 (or the pseudogene TRBV3-2) to TRBJ1-2, with a weak D call TRBD1 (6 bases). This TCR was recovered from a woman at least 80 years old with acute or convalescent COVID-19. The sequenced sample consisted of peripheral blood. Written as DNA, the CDR3 is TGTGCCAGCAGCCAGGGTGAGGCGGCCAAGGGGGAAGGCTACACCTTC. It specifies CASSQGEAAKGEGYTF.